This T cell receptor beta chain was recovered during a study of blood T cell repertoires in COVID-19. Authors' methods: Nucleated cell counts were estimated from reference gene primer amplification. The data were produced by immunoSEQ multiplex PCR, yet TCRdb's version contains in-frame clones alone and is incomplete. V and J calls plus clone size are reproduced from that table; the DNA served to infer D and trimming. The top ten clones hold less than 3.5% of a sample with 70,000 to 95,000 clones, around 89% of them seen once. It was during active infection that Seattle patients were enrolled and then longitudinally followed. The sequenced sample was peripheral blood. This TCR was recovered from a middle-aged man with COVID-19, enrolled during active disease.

The CDR3 bases are TGCGCCAGCAGCCGCCAAGGGCAGGGGGCGGATGGCTACACCTTC. Translated, it gives CASSRQGQGADGYTF. The chain is built from TRBV5-1 and TRBJ1-2; 8 bases match TRBD1. The CDR3 loop spans 15 amino acids. With V trimmed by 4 bases and J by 6 bases, 11 bases remained unmatched. Germline V gene data show CDR1 as SGHRS and CDR2 as YFSETQ.